A selection of T cell receptor beta chains follows, all from one sample in a study of CD8+ T cells in alopecia areata. The table came from immunoSEQ multiplex PCR; TCRdb's copy has only in-frame clones and leaves some out. The profile covers roughly 190,000 clones, with 50% to 60% appearing a single time and 3% to 3.5% taken by the ten largest. The sample was CD4+ T cells sorted from blood, taken at week 4, from a patient treated with tofacitinib. The receptor set was obtained from a human donor with alopecia areata. Both conserved end residues are part of each CDR3. The D gene is left open where the match is weak.

J gene	V gene	D gene	CDR3 protein	CDR3 DNA
TRBJ2-5	TRBV30	TRBD2	CAWSDLPGLTYEETQYF	TGTGCCTGGAGCGATCTCCCGGGACTAACGTACGAAGAGACCCAGTACTTC
TRBJ2-7	TRBV29-1	TRBD1	CSVGDRASEQYF	TGCAGCGTTGGGGACAGGGCAAGCGAGCAGTACTTC
TRBJ1-1	TRBV29-1	NA	CSVETYRVGDTEAFF	TGCAGCGTTGAGACTTACAGGGTTGGGGACACTGAAGCTTTCTTT
TRBJ1-5	TRBV30	TRBD1	CAWSVMGTDGQPQHF	TGTGCCTGGAGTGTAATGGGGACAGATGGCCAGCCCCAGCATTTT
TRBJ2-2	TRBV27	TRBD1	CASSPRQGAGGELFF	TGTGCCAGCAGTCCCCGACAGGGGGCGGGCGGGGAGCTGTTTTTT
TRBJ1-5	TRBV19	TRBD1	CASSIAGGIGQPQHF	TGTGCCAGTAGTATCGCAGGGGGGATCGGTCAGCCCCAGCATTTT
TRBJ1-1	TRBV30	TRBD1	CAWNPGQMNTEAFF	TGTGCCTGGAACCCGGGACAGATGAACACTGAAGCTTTCTTT
TRBJ2-5	TRBV5-6	NA	CASSLEVGHETQYF	TGTGCCAGCAGCTTGGAGGTAGGACACGAGACCCAGTACTTC
TRBJ2-3	TRBV9	TRBD1	CASTPFGGTGGTDTQYF	TGTGCCAGCACCCCCTTTGGGGGGACAGGGGGCACAGATACGCAGTATTTT
TRBJ2-1	TRBV29-1	TRBD2	CSVRGSGVNEQFF	TGCAGCGTTCGGGGTAGCGGGGTGAATGAGCAGTTCTTC
TRBJ1-1	TRBV6-5	NA	CASSKDGITEAFF	TGTGCCAGCAGTAAGGACGGAATCACTGAAGCTTTCTTT
TRBJ2-3	TRBV28	TRBD2	CASSPPRTSGGAVQYF	TGTGCCAGCAGTCCGCCCCGGACTAGCGGGGGGGCGGTCCAGTATTTT
TRBJ2-5	TRBV7-9	NA	CASSPGATQYF	TGTGCCAGCAGCCCCGGGGCGACCCAGTACTTC
TRBJ2-7	TRBV18	TRBD1	CASHYNGQGYEQYF	TGTGCCAGCCATTACAACGGACAGGGCTACGAGCAGTACTTC